This passage covers 6 T cell receptor beta chains from one sample sequenced in a study of blood T cell repertoires in COVID-19. Libraries were prepared by immunoSEQ multiplex PCR; TCRdb keeps only in-frame clonotypes and omits some of them. The table records 150,000 to 200,000 clones, approximately 83% of them present only once. Sequenced material: peripheral blood. These receptors came from a man in his sixties with acute or convalescent COVID-19.

The chain recombines TRBV6-2 or TRBV6-3 with TRBJ2-3, with TRBD1 matching 7 bases. V shed 6 bases and J 0 bases; nucleotides not matched to a gene: 12. CDR1 is MNHEY, CDR2 SVGEGT, per germline. The CDR3 extends over 17 amino acids. The DNA of the CDR3 is TGTGCCAGCAGCCCCGGGACAGTCGGCGTGAGCACAGATACGCAGTATTTT. Translation: CASSPGTVGVSTDTQYF.

The sample holds one count of this clone. The V gene is TRBV18, the J gene TRBJ1-5; D unresolved. This CDR3 spans 14 amino acids. Germline lookup yields CDR1 KGHSH and CDR2 LQKENI. V was cut by 8 bases and J by 0 bases, with 11 bases left in between. The CDR3 DNA follows: TGTGCCAGCAAAGAGGATGTTAGCAATCAGCCCCAGCATTTT. Translation: CASKEDVSNQPQHF.

The rearrangement uses TRBV18 and TRBJ2-7, with 9 nucleotides matching TRBD1. Germline CDR1 is KGHSH and CDR2 is LQKENI. The CDR3 runs 15 residues. The V gene end was trimmed by 6 bases and the J gene end by 2 bases; junction bases not matched to a gene: 8. The CDR3 nucleotides are TGTGCCAGCTCTCGAGGACAGGGGCAGCCCTACGAGCAGTACTTC. Translated: CASSRGQGQPYEQYF.

J is TRBJ1-2 and V is TRBV7-8, with D perhaps matching TRBD1 (5 bases). CDR1 SGHVS and CDR2 FQNEAQ come from the germline V gene. V gave up 5 bases and J gave up 5 bases, with 15 bases separating them. This CDR3 contains 14 residues. The CDR3 DNA reads as TGTGCCAGCAGCCGAGACCAGGGAAGGTATGGCTACACCTTC. Translating it yields CASSRDQGRYGYTF.

This chain connects TRBV12-3 or TRBV12-4 to TRBJ1-1; a possible D gene is TRBD1 (5 bases). CDR3 size: 13 residues. Trimming pared 6 bases from V and 1 base from J, leaving 9 bases between. Written as DNA, the CDR3 is TGTGCCAGCAGCGACAGTAGGAACACTGAAGCTTTCTTT. It codes for CASSDSRNTEAFF.

The V gene is TRBV7-8, the J gene TRBJ2-1; maybe TRBD2 (6 bases). Trimming removed 0 bases at V and 4 bases at J, with 7 bases between. The CDR3 has 14 residues. The germline gives CDR1 SGHVS, CDR2 FQNEAQ. The CDR3 spells CASSLAGRYNEQFF. The CDR3 nucleotides are TGTGCCAGCAGCTTAGCGGGGAGGTACAATGAGCAGTTCTTC.